Detailed here is one T cell receptor (beta chain). Its cognate antigen is unknown. From germline, CDR1 is SEHNR and CDR2 FQNEAQ (reference sequence). The CDR3 sequence is 14 residues long. V shed 4 bases and J shed 5 bases, with 14 bases lying between them. Produced via immunoSEQ multiplex PCR; TCRdb's table is partial and in-frame only. The table shows 200,000 to 250,000 clones, with about 93% occurring only once. The data were obtained in a study of T cell responses to AZD1222 COVID-19 vaccine. Study outcomes and limitations: Repertoires were collected only later (after the peak T cell response had occurred). Variant regions that are unmutated are reportedly the target of nearly half of spike-specific TCRs. Among the donors, most were white British and more were female, and clonal diversity was possibly underestimated. Breadth and depth of Spike-specific TCRs rose after two AZD1222 doses.

This clonotype was obtained from an adult in good health. The chain combines TRBV7-9 with TRBJ1-1; TRBD1 is a possible D gene (5 bases). Specimen: peripheral blood, collected on day 0 of MenACWY control vaccination. The CDR3 bases are TGTGCCAGCAGCTCACCGGGACGGGGGACTGAAGCTTTCTTT. Translated: CASSSPGRGTEAFF.